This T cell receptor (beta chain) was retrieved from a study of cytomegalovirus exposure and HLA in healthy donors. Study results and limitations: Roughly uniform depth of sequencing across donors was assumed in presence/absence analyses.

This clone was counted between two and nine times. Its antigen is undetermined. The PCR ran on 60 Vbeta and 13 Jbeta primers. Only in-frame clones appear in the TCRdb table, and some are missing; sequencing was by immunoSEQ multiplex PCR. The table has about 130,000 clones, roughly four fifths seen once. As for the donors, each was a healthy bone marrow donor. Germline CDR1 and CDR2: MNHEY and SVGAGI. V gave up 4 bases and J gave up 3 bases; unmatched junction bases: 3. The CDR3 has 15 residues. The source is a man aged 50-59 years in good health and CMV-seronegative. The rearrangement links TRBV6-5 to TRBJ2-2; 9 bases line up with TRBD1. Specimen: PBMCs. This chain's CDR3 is CASSSGQGDTGELFF. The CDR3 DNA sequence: TGTGCCAGCAGTTCGGGACAGGGAGACACCGGGGAGCTGTTTTTT.